In its sample, the clone carrying this T cell receptor beta chain was seen a few times. These data come from a study of blood T cell repertoires in COVID-19. Assay used: immunoSEQ multiplex PCR; TCRdb lists only in-frame clones, some missing. The table shows fewer than 250,000 clones, with 70% to 85% occurring only once. With 3 bases clipped from V and 7 bases from J, the junction kept 9 bases outside the gene matches. The CDR3 contains 14 residues. Germline V gene lookup returns CDR1 SGHRS and CDR2 YFSETQ. The receptor was derived from a woman older than 75 with acute or convalescent COVID-19. The sample was peripheral blood. The V call is TRBV5-1, the J call TRBJ1-2; 7 nucleotides line up with TRBD1. In DNA, the CDR3 is TGCGCCAGCAGCTCCCGGGACAGTGGACGTGGCTACACCTTC. The encoded protein is CASSSRDSGRGYTF.